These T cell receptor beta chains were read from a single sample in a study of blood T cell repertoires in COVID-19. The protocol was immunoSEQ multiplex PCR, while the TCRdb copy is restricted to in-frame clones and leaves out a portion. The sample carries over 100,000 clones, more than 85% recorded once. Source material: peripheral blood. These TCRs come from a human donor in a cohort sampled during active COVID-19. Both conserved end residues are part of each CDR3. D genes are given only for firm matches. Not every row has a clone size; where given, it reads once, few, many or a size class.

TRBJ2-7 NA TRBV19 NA TGTGCCAGTAGTGATTCCGGGACTGCCAGTTTCGAGCAGTACTTC CASSDSGTASFEQYF
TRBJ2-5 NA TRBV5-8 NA TGTGCCAGCAGCTTGGACCTTTTGGGGCGGCGAACAAAGTACTTC CASSLDLLGRRTKYF
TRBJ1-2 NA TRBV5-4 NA TGTGCCAGCAGCTTCGGGGACTTAACAGGACTCTATGGCTACACCTTC CASSFGDLTGLYGYTF
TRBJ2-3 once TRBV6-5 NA TGTGCCAGCAGCAACCTGGACAGCCTCACAGATACGCAGTATTTT CASSNLDSLTDTQYF
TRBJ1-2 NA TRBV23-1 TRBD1 TGCGCCAGCAGCCAGGGGGCCCGTGGCTACACCTTC CASSQGARGYTF
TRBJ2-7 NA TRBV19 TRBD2 TGTGCCAGTAGTATTTGGCCTATAGCGGGGGAGTCCTACGAGCAGTACTTC CASSIWPIAGESYEQYF
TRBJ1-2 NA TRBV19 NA TGTGCCAGTGCCAGGGGTGCCTATGGCTACACCTTC CASARGAYGYTF
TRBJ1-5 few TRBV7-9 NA TGTGCCAGCAGCACCCAGCAGCGTAATAGCAATCAGCCCCAGCATTTT CASSTQQRNSNQPQHF
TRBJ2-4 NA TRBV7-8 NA TGTGCCAGCAGCTTAAAGCCCCGGGTCCTCACCCCAGTAGCCAAAAACATTCAGTACTTC CASSLKPRVLTPVAKNIQYF
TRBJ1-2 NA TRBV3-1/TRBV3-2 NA TGTGCCAGCAGCCCCACGGGGGGGAACTATGGCTACACCTTC CASSPTGGNYGYTF
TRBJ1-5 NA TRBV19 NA TGTGCCAGTAGTATACCCCCAAACATGGCCCAGCATTTT CASSIPPNMAQHF
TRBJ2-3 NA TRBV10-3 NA TGTGCCATCAGTGACTCCGACAGCGTGGGGACGCAGTATTTT CAISDSDSVGTQYF
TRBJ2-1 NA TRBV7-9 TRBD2 TGTGCCAGCGCTAGCGGGGCCTACAATGAGCAGTTCTTC CASASGAYNEQFF
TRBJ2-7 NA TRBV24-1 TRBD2 TGTGCCACCAGTGATCATCGTTGTCTAGCGGGAGCTTGCGAGCAGTACTTC CATSDHRCLAGACEQYF
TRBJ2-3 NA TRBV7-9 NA TGTGCCAGCAGCTTAGCGCTGGCGGGGGCGGATACGCAGTATTTT CASSLALAGADTQYF
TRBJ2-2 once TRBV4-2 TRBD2 TGTGCCAGCAGCCCCCCTCGGGCTAGCGGGGGGCCAACGAACACCGGGGAGCTGTTTTTT CASSPPRASGGPTNTGELFF
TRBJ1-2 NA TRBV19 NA TGTGCCAGTAGTATTCCGGGAATCGGTGGCTACACCTTC CASSIPGIGGYTF
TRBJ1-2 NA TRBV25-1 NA TGTGCCAGCAGCCCCCTCGTTCCGGGAGCTAACTATGGCTACACCTTC CASSPLVPGANYGYTF
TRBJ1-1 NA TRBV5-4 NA TGTGCCAGCAGCCCGACAGGTCCGGGGACTGAAGCTTTCTTT CASSPTGPGTEAFF
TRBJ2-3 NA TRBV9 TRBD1 TGTGCCAGCAGCTATGATGGACAGGGAAAGGCAGATACGCAGTATTTT CASSYDGQGKADTQYF